This T cell receptor beta chain comes out of a study of monozygotic twins with inflammatory bowel disease. Total RNA was isolated from whole blood without T cell sorting. TCRdb re-analyzed the 5' RACE reads; it lists each CDR3 protein once, without DNA. In total, the table holds about 440,000 distinct CDR3 sequences. Study outcomes and limitations: In the analysis, different T cell subtypes could not be told apart. Background noise in patient repertoires may stem from differing immunosuppressive treatments. Clonotype overlap with others was lower in IBD patients than in healthy twins, a difference that was greatest with disease activity.

CDR1 SGHDN and CDR2 FVKESK come from the germline V gene. The CDR3 consists of 16 residues. Notes on this clonotype: Its antigen is undetermined.

This TCR derives from a human donor with ulcerative colitis or Crohn's disease, or a healthy co-twin of an affected twin (not recorded which). The chain links TRBV14 to TRBJ2-1; TCRdb lists TRBD2, though no DNA is available to test this call. Sequenced material: blood. CDR3 protein: CASSHSGSLSYNEQFF.